This entry features one TCR beta chain sequence. Some clones are missing from TCRdb's copy, which holds only in-frame ones; the method was immunoSEQ multiplex PCR. The sample records fewer than 60,000 clones, 90% to 95% being singletons. This specimen belongs to a study of technical replicates of blood from a few donors. In germline, CDR1 is SGHDT, CDR2 YYEEEE. This CDR3 is 14 amino acids long. V gave up 4 bases and J gave up 9 bases, with 19 bases separating them. Material: PBMCs. This TCR was recovered from a human donor in good health. Some clones in this sample may be carry-over from other donors' samples. The chain uses TRBV5-6 and TRBJ1-2, with D hard to call. The CDR3 coding sequence is TGTGCCAGCAGCCCCGGGAGGCTGAATTCACGCTACACCTTC. Translating gives CASSPGRLNSRYTF. The whole variable domain, filled in from reference TRBV5-6 and TRBJ1-2, reads DAGVTQSPTHLIKTRGQQVTLRCSPKSGHDTVSWYQQALGQGPQFIFQYYEEEERQRGNFPDRFSGHQFPNYSSELNVNALLLGDSALYLCASSPGRLNSRYTFGSGTRLTVV.